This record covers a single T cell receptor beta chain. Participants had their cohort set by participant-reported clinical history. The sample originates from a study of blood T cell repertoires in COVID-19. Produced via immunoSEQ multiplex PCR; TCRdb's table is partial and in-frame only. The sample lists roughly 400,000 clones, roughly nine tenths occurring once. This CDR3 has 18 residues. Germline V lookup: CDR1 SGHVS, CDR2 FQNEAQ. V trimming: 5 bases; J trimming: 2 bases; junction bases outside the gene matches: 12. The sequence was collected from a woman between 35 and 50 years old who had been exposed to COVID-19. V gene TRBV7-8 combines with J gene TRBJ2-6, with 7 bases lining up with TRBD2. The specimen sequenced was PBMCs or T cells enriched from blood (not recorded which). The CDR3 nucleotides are TGTGCCAGCAGCCTCAGCGGGGTCGATCTAGCTGGGGCCAACGTCCTGACTTTC. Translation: CASSLSGVDLAGANVLTF.